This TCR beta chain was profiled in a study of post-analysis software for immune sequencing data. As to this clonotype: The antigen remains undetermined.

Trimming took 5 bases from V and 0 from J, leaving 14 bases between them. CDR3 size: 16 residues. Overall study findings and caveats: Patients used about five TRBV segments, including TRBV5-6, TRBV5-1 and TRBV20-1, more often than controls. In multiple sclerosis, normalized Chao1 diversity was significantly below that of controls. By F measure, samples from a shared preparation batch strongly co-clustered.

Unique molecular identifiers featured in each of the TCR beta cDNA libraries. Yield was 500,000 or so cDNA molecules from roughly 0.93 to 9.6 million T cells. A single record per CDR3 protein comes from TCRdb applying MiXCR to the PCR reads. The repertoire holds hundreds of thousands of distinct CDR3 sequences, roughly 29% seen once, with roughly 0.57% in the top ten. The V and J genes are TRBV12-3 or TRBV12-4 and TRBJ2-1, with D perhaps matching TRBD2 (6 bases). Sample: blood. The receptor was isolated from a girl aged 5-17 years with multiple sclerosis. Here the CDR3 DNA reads TGTGCCAGCAGTGTTTGGGGGGATAGCTCCTACAATGAGCAGTTCTTC. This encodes CASSVWGDSSYNEQFF.